This entry lists 19 T cell receptor beta chains sequenced from one sample in a study of control samples from healthy donors and cancer patients. Generated by immunoSEQ multiplex PCR, the TCRdb table keeps only in-frame clones and is missing some. The sample contains about 120,000 clones, roughly 89% of which appear only once. Source material: blood. Receptors originate from a man between 18 and 29 years old in good health.

This clone turned up a few times. The chain has TRBV7-3 and TRBJ1-6, with D tentatively TRBD1 (5 bases). V was shortened by 6 bases and J by 7 bases, with 22 bases between the two germline ends. The CDR3 covers 17 residues. The germline V gene encodes CDR1 SGHTA and CDR2 FQGTGA. CDR3 coding DNA: TGTGCCAGCAGTCCCCCCGGACAACGGGAAGGAAATTCACCCCTCCACTTT. It translates to CASSPPGQREGNSPLHF.

The chain links TRBV5-4 to TRBJ1-1; D is unclear. The CDR3 sequence is 13 residues long. V dropped 5 bases and J dropped 1 base, with 9 bases sitting between them. Looked up from germline, CDR1 is SGHNT and CDR2 is YYREEE (reference sequence). The CDR3 is CASSRIRNTEAFF. In DNA form, the CDR3 reads TGTGCCAGCAGTAGAATCCGGAACACTGAAGCTTTCTTT. Looking up the rest from reference TRBV5-4 and TRBJ1-1 gives the full variable domain: ETGVTQSPTHLIKTRGQQVTLRCSSQSGHNTVSWYQQALGQGPQFIFQYYREEENGRGNFPPRFSGLQFPNYSSELNVNALELDDSALYLCASSRIRNTEAFFGQGTRLTVV.

The rearrangement links TRBV1 to TRBJ2-2. TRBV1 is recorded as a pseudogene. The CDR3 is made up of 15 amino acids. The CDR3 sequence: CTSKGGWGDTGELFF. The CDR3 DNA reads TGCACCAGCAAGGGGGGCTGGGGAGACACCGGGGAGCTGTTTTTT.

The V and J genes are TRBV11-2 and TRBJ2-3; D uncertain. The length of the CDR3 is 17 residues. V gave up 0 bases and J gave up 1 base, with 14 bases separating them. Germline V CDR1 and CDR2: SGHAT, FQNNGV. Here the CDR3 DNA reads TGTGCCAGCAGCTTAGAAGCCCGGATACACCGCACAGATACGCAGTATTTT. Encoded protein: CASSLEARIHRTDTQYF.

This clone was detected only once. This chain links TRBV18 with TRBJ2-5; 7 bases fit TRBD1. This CDR3 spans 16 amino acids. Germline assignment: CDR1 KGHSH and CDR2 LQKENI. The V segment lost 4 bases and the J segment 2 bases; nucleotides outside the gene matches: 10. The CDR3 sequence: CASSLNFPGGQETQYF. The CDR3 DNA reads as TGTGCCAGCTCACTTAATTTTCCAGGGGGACAAGAGACCCAGTACTTC.

This rearrangement joins TRBV5-6 to TRBJ1-2, with a weak D call TRBD1 (5 bases). V was cut by 3 bases and J by 6 bases, with 15 bases left in between. CDR3 size: 14 residues. Looked up from germline, CDR1 is SGHDT and CDR2 is YYEEEE. The CDR3 here is CASSSLVGGDGYTF. In DNA, the CDR3 is TGTGCCAGCAGCTCCCTTGTGGGGGGAGATGGCTACACCTTC.

This chain uses TRBV9 with TRBJ1-5; D unresolved. CDR3 length equals 13 residues. Germline assignment: CDR1 SGDLS and CDR2 YYNGEE. The V and J ends lost 4 bases and 3 bases respectively, with 8 bases between them. The CDR3 coding sequence is TGTGCCAGCAGCAGACACCACAATCAGCCCCAGCATTTT. This translates into CASSRHHNQPQHF.

This chain connects TRBV5-1 to TRBJ2-7; the D gene is possibly TRBD1 (5 bases). The ends were cut back, 0 bases at V and 3 bases at J, with 7 bases in the middle. Germline CDR1 SGHRS, CDR2 YFSETQ. The CDR3 totals 13 residues. The DNA for the CDR3 is TGCGCCAGCAGCTTGGCGACAGACTACGAGCAGTACTTC. It is translated as CASSLATDYEQYF.

V gene TRBV4-1 combines with J gene TRBJ1-1; 9 bases agree with TRBD1. In germline, CDR1 is MGHRA, CDR2 YSYEKL. The junction had 2 bases not matched to a gene; V was cut back by 1 base and J by 5 bases. The CDR3 totals 14 residues. The CDR3 sequence is CASSQADRGTEAFF. The CDR3 DNA sequence: TGCGCCAGCAGCCAAGCGGACAGGGGAACTGAAGCTTTCTTT.

The rearrangement joins TRBV14 to TRBJ1-1, with D uncertain. The V end was cut by 0 bases, the J end by 5 bases, with 7 bases between. This CDR3 is 13 amino acids long. CDR1 SGHDN and CDR2 FVKESK come from the germline V gene. CDR3 residues: CASSQDGETEAFF. The CDR3 DNA reads as TGTGCCAGCAGCCAAGATGGCGAGACTGAAGCTTTCTTT.

This chain uses TRBV12-5 with TRBJ2-1; 10 bases are a match to TRBD1. Germline CDR1 reads LGHNT; CDR2 reads FRNRAP. This CDR3 has 14 amino acids. V lost 1 base, J lost 7 bases, and 1 base stayed unmatched. CDR3 region: CASGLGQGANEQFF. The CDR3 DNA follows: TGTGCTAGTGGTTTGGGACAGGGGGCAAATGAGCAGTTCTTC. The full variable domain, in which reference TRBV12-5 and TRBJ2-1 provide the parts outside the CDR3, is DARVTQTPRHKVTEMGQEVTMRCQPILGHNTVFWYRQTMMQGLELLAYFRNRAPLDDSGMPKDRFSAEMPDATLATLKIQPSEPRDSAVYFCASGLGQGANEQFFGPGTRLTVL.

J is TRBJ1-5 and V is TRBV19; D is perhaps TRBD1 (5 bases). The CDR3 has 15 residues. Germline V lookup: CDR1 LNHDA, CDR2 SQIVND (reference sequence). Trimming shortened V by 8 bases and J by 6 bases, and 20 bases separated the two germline ends. The CDR3 spells CASLSGAGGSQPQHF. CDR3 nucleotide sequence: TGTGCCAGTTTATCCGGGGCCGGTGGCAGTCAGCCCCAGCATTTT.

The J gene is TRBJ2-7, the V gene TRBV2; TRBD2 agrees at 12 bases. The germline V gene encodes CDR1 SNHLY and CDR2 FYNNEI. V shed 5 bases, J shed 3 bases, and the junction held 5 bases outside the gene matches. CDR3 length: 15 amino acids. DNA for the CDR3: TGTGCCAGCAGTTCGACTAGCGGGGGACTCTACGAGCAGTACTTC. It codes for CASSSTSGGLYEQYF.

The sample holds a few counts of this clone. The chain has TRBV7-2 and TRBJ1-1, with 8 bases matching TRBD1. CDR3 length: 15 residues. Trimming at V came to 0 bases and at J to 4 bases, leaving 4 bases not matched to a gene. CDR1 and CDR2 from the germline V gene are SGHTA and FQGNSA. CDR3 sequence: CASSLAGQAGTEAFF. The CDR3 DNA follows: TGTGCCAGCAGCTTAGCGGGACAGGCTGGCACTGAAGCTTTCTTT.

This chain uses TRBV2 with TRBJ2-3; maybe TRBD1 (5 bases). Per the germline V gene, CDR1 is SNHLY and CDR2 is FYNNEI. The CDR3 loop spans 13 amino acids. V gave up 2 bases and J gave up 3 bases, with 6 bases separating them. CDR3 coding DNA: TGTGCCAGCAGTGAACAGGGTACAGATACGCAGTATTTT. It encodes CASSEQGTDTQYF.

This clone was recorded once. This rearrangement joins TRBV2 to TRBJ2-7; 8 nucleotides agree with TRBD1. Germline CDR1 is SNHLY and CDR2 is FYNNEI. CDR3 length: 14 residues. Germline trimming cut 7 bases from V and 2 bases from J; bases unmatched to any gene: 7. CDR3 sequence: CASISGTGPYEQYF. The CDR3 bases are TGTGCCAGCATTTCCGGGACAGGTCCCTACGAGCAGTACTTC.

The J gene is TRBJ1-5, the V gene TRBV6-5; D unclear. The CDR3 extends over 15 amino acids. Germline CDR1 is MNHEY and CDR2 is SVGAGI. V lost 3 bases to trimming and J lost 7 bases, with 16 bases between them. CDR3: CASSYGLPFPQPQHF. The CDR3 DNA reads TGTGCCAGCAGTTATGGGCTCCCCTTTCCCCAGCCCCAGCATTTT.

The chain joins TRBV10-3 to TRBJ1-5; D is ambiguous. Trimming pared 3 bases from V and 0 bases from J, leaving 0 bases between. Germline V gene data show CDR1 as ENHRY and CDR2 as SYGVKD. The CDR3 is made up of 12 amino acids. CDR3 in DNA: TGTGCCATCAGTGATAGCAATCAGCCCCAGCATTTT. Protein: CAISDSNQPQHF.

This rearrangement joins TRBV2 to TRBJ1-4; 7 positions match TRBD1. The CDR3 runs to 14 residues. With V trimmed by 8 bases and J by 6 bases, 9 bases remained unmatched. Germline V gene lookup returns CDR1 SNHLY and CDR2 FYNNEI. The CDR3 loop reads CASEKGAGDEKLFF. CDR3 nucleotides: TGTGCCAGCGAGAAGGGGGCTGGGGATGAAAAACTGTTTTTT.